These T cell receptor beta chains were read from a single sample in a study of identical twins. MiXCR, run by TCRdb on the 5' RACE reads, gives a single entry per CDR3 protein. This table holds roughly 540,000 distinct CDR3 sequences, approximately 22% found once. The sample was also linked to a second study, of T cells expressing NK-cell markers.

Sequencing was performed on CD4+ T cells sorted from blood. The receptors were sampled from a young woman in good health. Each CDR3 is given without its conserved first and last residue. D genes are given only for firm matches.

J	V	D	length	CDR3
TRBJ1-1	TRBV3-1	TRBD1	12	ASSRDRVGTEAF
TRBJ1-4	TRBV20-1	TRBD1	12	SAEGTATNEKLF
TRBJ2-1	TRBV10-3	.	14	AISDPSTAPSNEQF
TRBJ1-2	TRBV20-1	.	10	SATSGNQGYT
TRBJ1-2	TRBV7-9	TRBD1	11	ASSPRDSYGYT
TRBJ2-2	TRBV6-1	.	12	ASRRDAITGELF
TRBJ1-1	TRBV20-1	.	11	SAARVLDTEAF
TRBJ2-6	TRBV6-1	TRBD2	18	ASSELGSGGALSGANVLT
TRBJ2-7	TRBV7-9	.	9	ASSQKGGKY
TRBJ2-5	TRBV7-2	.	10	ASSIDGVTQY
TRBJ2-3	TRBV7-9	.	10	ASTRSADTQY
TRBJ2-3	TRBV27	.	16	ASSLLPLGGSNTDTQY
TRBJ1-6	TRBV12-3/TRBV12-4	.	14	ASSKPRAGRNSPLH
TRBJ2-5	TRBV7-7	.	12	ASSFDGSQETQY
TRBJ1-1	TRBV10-3	.	12	AIRQDGKNTEAF
TRBJ2-3	TRBV29-1	.	13	SVGGQTASTDTQY
TRBJ2-4	TRBV7-6	.	16	ASSLDGRGVLAKNIQY
TRBJ2-1	TRBV20-1	.	10	SASAPYNEQF
TRBJ2-3	TRBV20-1	.	11	SAKVWSTDTQY
TRBJ1-2	TRBV27	.	15	ASQPLPGLLRNYGYT
TRBJ2-5	TRBV7-7	TRBD2	14	ASSLQIAGSMKTQY
TRBJ1-1	TRBV12-3/TRBV12-4	.	12	ASSPRILNTEAF
TRBJ2-7	TRBV27	.	11	ASSFGRGLEQY